One sample yielded the 6 T cell receptor beta chains listed below, sequenced in a study of T cell responses to AZD1222 COVID-19 vaccine. TCRdb's table, derived via immunoSEQ multiplex PCR, lists solely in-frame clones and lacks some. The sample shows roughly 130,000 clones, over 90% of them seen only once. The sequencing used peripheral blood, collected on day 0 of AZD1222 vaccination. The origin of the receptors is an adult in good health.

The chain combines TRBV18 with TRBJ2-1; D remains unclear. The ends were cut back, 2 bases at V and 10 bases at J, with 9 bases in the middle. Germline values: CDR1 KGHSH, CDR2 LQKENI. The CDR3 is made up of 12 amino acids. In DNA, the CDR3 is TGTGCCAGCTCACCAAGTGTAGGAGAGCAGTTCTTC. Translation gives CASSPSVGEQFF.

The chain is built from TRBV19 and TRBJ2-7, with D tentatively TRBD1 (6 bases). CDR3 size: 14 residues. Per the germline V gene, CDR1 is LNHDA and CDR2 is SQIVND (reference sequence). Trimming took 7 bases from V and 2 from J, leaving 15 bases between them. This CDR3 reads CASTSGAQAYEQYF. As DNA, the CDR3 is TGTGCCAGTACCTCAGGGGCCCAAGCCTACGAGCAGTACTTC.

This clone was detected once. The chain links TRBV12-3 or TRBV12-4 to TRBJ1-2, with no clear D. The CDR3 is made up of 13 amino acids. The V end was cut by 4 bases, the J end by 7 bases, with 13 bases between. The CDR3 bases are TGTGCCAGCAGTTCTACCAGAATAAGTGGCTACACCTTC. This translates into CASSSTRISGYTF.

This sequence joins TRBV3-1 (or the pseudogene TRBV3-2) and TRBJ2-3; TRBD2 agrees at 9 bases. There are 18 residues in the CDR3. Germline lookup yields CDR1 LGHDT and CDR2 YNNKEL (reference sequence). The V gene end was trimmed by 0 bases and the J gene end by 2 bases; junction bases not matched to a gene: 9. This chain's CDR3 is CASSQESVLAGHTDTQYF. The DNA of the CDR3 is TGTGCCAGCAGCCAAGAGAGCGTACTAGCGGGCCACACAGATACGCAGTATTTT.

J is TRBJ1-5 and V is TRBV4-1, with 7 bases that match TRBD1. The CDR3 has 15 amino acids. Trimming at V came to 1 base and at J to 6 bases, leaving 6 bases not matched to a gene. Looked up from germline, CDR1 is MGHRA and CDR2 is YSYEKL. CDR3 nucleotide sequence: TGCGCCAGCAGCCAAGGCCTACAGGGGAGTCAGCCCCAGCATTTT. The encoded protein is CASSQGLQGSQPQHF.

This sequence joins TRBV6-5 and TRBJ2-1; D might be TRBD2 (6 bases). In germline, CDR1 is MNHEY, CDR2 SVGAGI. The CDR3 has 15 amino acids. Trimming took off 10 bases at V and 0 bases at J, with 16 bases between the two ends. CDR3 loop: CATYSGSYSYNEQFF. The CDR3 nucleotides read TGTGCCACATATAGCGGCTCCTACTCCTACAATGAGCAGTTCTTC.